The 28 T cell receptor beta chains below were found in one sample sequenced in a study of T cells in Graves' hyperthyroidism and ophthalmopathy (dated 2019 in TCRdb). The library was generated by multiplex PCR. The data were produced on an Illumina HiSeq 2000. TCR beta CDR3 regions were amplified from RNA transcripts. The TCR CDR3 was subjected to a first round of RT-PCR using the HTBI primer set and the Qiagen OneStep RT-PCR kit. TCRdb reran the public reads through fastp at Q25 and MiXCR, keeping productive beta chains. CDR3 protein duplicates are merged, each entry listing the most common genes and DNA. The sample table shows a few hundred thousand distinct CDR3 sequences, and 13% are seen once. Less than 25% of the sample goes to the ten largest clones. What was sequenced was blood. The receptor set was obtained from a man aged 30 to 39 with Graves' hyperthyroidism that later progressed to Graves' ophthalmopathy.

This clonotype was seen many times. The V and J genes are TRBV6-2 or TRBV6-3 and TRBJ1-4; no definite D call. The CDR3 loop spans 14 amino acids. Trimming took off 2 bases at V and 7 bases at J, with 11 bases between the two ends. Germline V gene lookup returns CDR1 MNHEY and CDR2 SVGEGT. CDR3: CASSYRAAGEKLFF. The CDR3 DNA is TGTGCCAGCAGTTACCGGGCAGCTGGTGAAAAACTGTTTTTT.

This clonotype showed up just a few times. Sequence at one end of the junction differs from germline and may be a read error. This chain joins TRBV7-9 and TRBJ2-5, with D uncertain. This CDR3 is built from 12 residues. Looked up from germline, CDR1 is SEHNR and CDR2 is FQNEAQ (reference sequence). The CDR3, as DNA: TGTGCCAGCAGCTTAGGACCAGCCTCGGTGCACTTC. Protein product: CASSLGPASVHF.

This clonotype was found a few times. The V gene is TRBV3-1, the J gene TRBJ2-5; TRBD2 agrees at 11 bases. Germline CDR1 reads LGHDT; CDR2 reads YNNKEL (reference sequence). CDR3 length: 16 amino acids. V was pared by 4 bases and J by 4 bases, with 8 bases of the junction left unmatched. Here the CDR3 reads CASSPYSGGARETQYF. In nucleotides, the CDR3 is TGTGCCAGCAGCCCCTATAGCGGGGGGGCGCGAGAGACCCAGTACTTC.

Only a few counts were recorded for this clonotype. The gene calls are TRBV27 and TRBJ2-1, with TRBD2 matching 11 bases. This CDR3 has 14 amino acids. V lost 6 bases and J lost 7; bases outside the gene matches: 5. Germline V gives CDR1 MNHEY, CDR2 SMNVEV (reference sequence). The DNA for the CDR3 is TGTGCCAGCAGATTAGCGGGGGGGGGGAATGAGCAGTTCTTC. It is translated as CASRLAGGGNEQFF.

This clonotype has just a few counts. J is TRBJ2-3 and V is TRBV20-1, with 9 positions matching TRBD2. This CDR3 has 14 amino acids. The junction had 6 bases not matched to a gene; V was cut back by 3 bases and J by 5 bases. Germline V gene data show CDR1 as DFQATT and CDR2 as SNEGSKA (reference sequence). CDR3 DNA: TGCAGTGCTAGGCGGGCGGGGGGGCAAGATACGCAGTATTTT. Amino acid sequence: CSARRAGGQDTQYF.

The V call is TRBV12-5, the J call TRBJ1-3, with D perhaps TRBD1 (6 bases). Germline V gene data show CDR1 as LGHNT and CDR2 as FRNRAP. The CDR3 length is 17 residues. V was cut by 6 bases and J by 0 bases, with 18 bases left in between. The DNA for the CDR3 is TGTGCTAGTGGCCTCCTCTCGTGGGGGCCCTCTGGAAACACCATATATTTT. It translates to CASGLLSWGPSGNTIYF.

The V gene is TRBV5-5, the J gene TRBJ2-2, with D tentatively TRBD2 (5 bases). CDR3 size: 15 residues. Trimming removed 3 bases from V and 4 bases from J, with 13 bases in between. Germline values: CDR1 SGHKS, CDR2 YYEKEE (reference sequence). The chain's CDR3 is CASSSPGRGTGELFF. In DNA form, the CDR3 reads TGTGCCAGCAGCTCCCCAGGACGGGGCACCGGGGAGCTGTTTTTT.

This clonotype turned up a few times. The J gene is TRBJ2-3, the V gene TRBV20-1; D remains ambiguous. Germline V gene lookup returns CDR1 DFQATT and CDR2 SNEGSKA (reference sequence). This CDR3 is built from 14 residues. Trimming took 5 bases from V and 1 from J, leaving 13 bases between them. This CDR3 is CSAPSPPGTDTQYF. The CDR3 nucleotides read TGCAGTGCTCCATCCCCGCCCGGCACAGATACGCAGTATTTT.

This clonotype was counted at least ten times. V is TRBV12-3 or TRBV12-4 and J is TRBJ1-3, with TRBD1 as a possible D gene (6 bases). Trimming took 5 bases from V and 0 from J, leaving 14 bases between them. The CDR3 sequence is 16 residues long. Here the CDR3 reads CASSQTDSYSGNTIYF. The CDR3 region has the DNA TGTGCCAGCAGTCAGACGGACAGTTACTCTGGAAACACCATATATTTT.

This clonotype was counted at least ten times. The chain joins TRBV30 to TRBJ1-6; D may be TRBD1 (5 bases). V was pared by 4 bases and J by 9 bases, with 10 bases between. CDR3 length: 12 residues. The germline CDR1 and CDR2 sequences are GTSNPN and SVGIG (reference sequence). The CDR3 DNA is TGTGCCTGGAACAGGATGGGTTCACCCCTCCACTTT. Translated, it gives CAWNRMGSPLHF.

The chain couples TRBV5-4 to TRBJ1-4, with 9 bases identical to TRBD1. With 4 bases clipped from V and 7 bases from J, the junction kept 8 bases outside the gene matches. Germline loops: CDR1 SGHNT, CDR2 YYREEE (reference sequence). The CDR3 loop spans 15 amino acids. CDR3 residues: CASSGKGQGSEKLFF. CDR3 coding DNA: TGTGCCAGCAGCGGGAAGGGACAGGGAAGTGAAAAACTGTTTTTT.

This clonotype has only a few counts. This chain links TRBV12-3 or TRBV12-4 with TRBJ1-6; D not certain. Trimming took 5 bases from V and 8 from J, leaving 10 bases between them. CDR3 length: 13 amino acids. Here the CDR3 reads CASSPEDYSPLHF. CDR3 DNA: TGTGCCAGCAGTCCCGAGGACTATTCACCCCTCCACTTT.

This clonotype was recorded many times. Here the CDR3 reads CASSLGGQGAEQYF. CDR3 in DNA: TGTGCCAGCAGTTTAGGGGGACAGGGGGCCGAGCAGTACTTC. The V call is TRBV12-3 or TRBV12-4, the J call TRBJ2-7; 12 bases agree with TRBD1. Trimming at V came to 1 base and at J to 6 bases, leaving 1 base not matched to a gene. The CDR3 extends over 14 amino acids.

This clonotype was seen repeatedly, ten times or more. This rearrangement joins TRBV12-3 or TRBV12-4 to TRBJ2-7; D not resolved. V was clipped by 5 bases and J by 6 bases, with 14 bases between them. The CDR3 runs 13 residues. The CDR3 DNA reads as TGTGCCAGCAGTCTCCGGGTCCTCAGCGAGCAGTACTTC. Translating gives CASSLRVLSEQYF.

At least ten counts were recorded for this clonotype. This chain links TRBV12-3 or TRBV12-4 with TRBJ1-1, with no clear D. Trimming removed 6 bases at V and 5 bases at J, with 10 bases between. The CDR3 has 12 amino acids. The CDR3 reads CASSDPGTEAFF. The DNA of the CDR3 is TGTGCCAGCAGCGACCCGGGAACTGAAGCTTTCTTT.

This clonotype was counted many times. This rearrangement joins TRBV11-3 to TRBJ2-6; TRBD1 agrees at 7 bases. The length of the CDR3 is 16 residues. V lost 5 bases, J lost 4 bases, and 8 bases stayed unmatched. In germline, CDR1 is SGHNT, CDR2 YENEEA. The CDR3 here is CASSQTTGSGANVLTF. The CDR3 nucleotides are TGTGCCAGCAGCCAAACGACAGGGTCGGGGGCCAACGTCCTGACTTTC. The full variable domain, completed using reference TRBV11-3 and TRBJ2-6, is EAGVVQSPRYKIIEKKQPVAFWCNPISGHNTLYWYLQNLGQGPELLIRYENEEAVDDSQLPKDRFSAERLKGVDSTLKIQPAELGDSAVYLCASSQTTGSGANVLTFGAGSRLTVL.

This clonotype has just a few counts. Written as DNA, the CDR3 is TGTGCCAGCAGTCCTTCGACAGTTTCCTACGAGCAGTACTTC. Amino acids: CASSPSTVSYEQYF. The rearrangement uses TRBV6-1 and TRBJ2-7; D may be TRBD1 (5 bases). The V gene lost 5 bases and the J gene lost 1 base, with 12 bases spanning the gap. Per the germline V gene, CDR1 is MNHNS and CDR2 is SASEGT. This CDR3 is 14 amino acids long.

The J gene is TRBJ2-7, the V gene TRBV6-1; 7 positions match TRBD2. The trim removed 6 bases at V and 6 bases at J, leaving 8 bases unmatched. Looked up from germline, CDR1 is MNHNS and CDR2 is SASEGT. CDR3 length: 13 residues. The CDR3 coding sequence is TGTGCCAGCAGCCCAGGGTCGGGAGGCGAGCAGTACTTC. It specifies CASSPGSGGEQYF.

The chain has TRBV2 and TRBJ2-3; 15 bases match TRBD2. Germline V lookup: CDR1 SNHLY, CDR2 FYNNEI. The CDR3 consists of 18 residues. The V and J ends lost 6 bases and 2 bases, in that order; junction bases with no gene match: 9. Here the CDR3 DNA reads TGTGCCAGCAGCTATGGGACTAGCGGGGGGCCCACCACAGATACGCAGTATTTT. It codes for CASSYGTSGGPTTDTQYF. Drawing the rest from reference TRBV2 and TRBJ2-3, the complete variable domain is EPEVTQTPSHQVTQMGQEVILRCVPISNHLYFYWYRQILGQKVEFLVSFYNNEISEKSEIFDDQFSVERPDGSNFTLKIRSTKLEDSAMYFCASSYGTSGGPTTDTQYFGPGTRLTVL.

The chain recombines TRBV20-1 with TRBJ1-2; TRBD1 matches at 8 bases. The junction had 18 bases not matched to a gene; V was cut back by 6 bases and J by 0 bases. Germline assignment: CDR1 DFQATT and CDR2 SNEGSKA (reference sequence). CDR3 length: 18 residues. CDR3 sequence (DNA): TGCAGTGCACCCCAACAGCCCGGGACAGGAGATTCTAACTATGGCTACACCTTC. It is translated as CSAPQQPGTGDSNYGYTF.

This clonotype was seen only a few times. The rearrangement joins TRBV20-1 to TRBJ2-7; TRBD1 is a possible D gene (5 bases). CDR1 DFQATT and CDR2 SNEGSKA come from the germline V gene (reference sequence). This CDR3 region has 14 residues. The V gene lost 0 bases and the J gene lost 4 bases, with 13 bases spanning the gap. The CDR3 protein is CSARDLEGAYEQYF. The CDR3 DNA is TGCAGTGCTAGAGATCTCGAAGGGGCTTACGAGCAGTACTTC.

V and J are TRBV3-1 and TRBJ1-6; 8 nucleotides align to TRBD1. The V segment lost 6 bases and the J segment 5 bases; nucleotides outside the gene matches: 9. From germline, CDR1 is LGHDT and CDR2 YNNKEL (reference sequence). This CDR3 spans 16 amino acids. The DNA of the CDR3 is TGTGCCAGCAGACCCGCGACAGGGGCGCATAATTCACCCCTCCACTTT. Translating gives CASRPATGAHNSPLHF.

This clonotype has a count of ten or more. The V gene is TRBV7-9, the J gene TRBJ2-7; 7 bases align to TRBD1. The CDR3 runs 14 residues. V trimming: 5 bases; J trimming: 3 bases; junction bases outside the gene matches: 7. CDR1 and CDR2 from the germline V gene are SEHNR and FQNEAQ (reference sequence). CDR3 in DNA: TGTGCCAGCAGCCTCCAGGGGGAGTACTACGAGCAGTACTTC. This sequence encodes CASSLQGEYYEQYF.

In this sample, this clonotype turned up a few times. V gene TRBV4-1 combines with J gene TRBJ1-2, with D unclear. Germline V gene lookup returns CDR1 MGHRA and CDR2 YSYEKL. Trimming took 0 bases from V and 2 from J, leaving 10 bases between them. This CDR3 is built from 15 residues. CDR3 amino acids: CASSQDKKRNYGYTF. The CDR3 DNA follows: TGCGCCAGCAGCCAAGATAAAAAACGGAACTATGGCTACACCTTC.

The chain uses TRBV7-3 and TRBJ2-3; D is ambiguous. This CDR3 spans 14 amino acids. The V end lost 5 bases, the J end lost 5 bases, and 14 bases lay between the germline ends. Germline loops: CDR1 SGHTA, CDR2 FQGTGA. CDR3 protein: CASSTGLAVDTQYF. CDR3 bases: TGTGCCAGCAGCACGGGTCTTGCTGTAGATACGCAGTATTTT.

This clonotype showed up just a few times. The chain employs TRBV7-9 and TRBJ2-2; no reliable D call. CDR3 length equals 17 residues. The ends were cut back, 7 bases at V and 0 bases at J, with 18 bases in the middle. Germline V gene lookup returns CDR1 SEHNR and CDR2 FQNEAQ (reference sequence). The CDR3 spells CASTRSITTTNTGELFF. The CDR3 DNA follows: TGTGCCAGCACCCGCTCTATAACAACCACGAACACCGGGGAGCTGTTTTTT. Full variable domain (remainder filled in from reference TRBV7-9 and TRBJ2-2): DTGVSQNPRHKITKRGQNVTFRCDPISEHNRLYWYRQTLGQGPEFLTYFQNEAQLEKSRLLSDRFSAERPKGSFSTLEIQRTEQGDSAMYLCASTRSITTTNTGELFFGEGSRLTVL.

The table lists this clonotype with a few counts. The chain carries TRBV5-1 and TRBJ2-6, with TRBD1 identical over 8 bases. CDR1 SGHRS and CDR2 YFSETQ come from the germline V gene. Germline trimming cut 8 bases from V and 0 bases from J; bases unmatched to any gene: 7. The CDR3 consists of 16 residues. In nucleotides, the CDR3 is TGCGCCAGTTCGGGACAGGCCGTCTCTGGGGCCAACGTCCTGACTTTC. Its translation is CASSGQAVSGANVLTF.

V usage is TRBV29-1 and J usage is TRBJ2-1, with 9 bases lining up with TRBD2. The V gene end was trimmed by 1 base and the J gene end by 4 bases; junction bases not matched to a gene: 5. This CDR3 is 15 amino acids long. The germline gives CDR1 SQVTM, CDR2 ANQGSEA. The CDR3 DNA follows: TGCAGCGTTGAAGGGCTAGCGGGAATTTACAATGAGCAGTTCTTC. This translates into CSVEGLAGIYNEQFF.